This TCR beta chain was retrieved from a study of shared clonotypes between healthy human individuals. On the study more broadly: Researchers drew samples from a couple of women and a few men aged 18 to 49. For every donor, three CD4 naive, three CD4 memory, two CD8 naive and one CD8 memory plates were used.

Study results and caveats: Generation probability values for non-shared clonotypes were lower than those for clonotypes shared by all four donors.

In the case of this clone: Its target is not known.

J gave up 2 bases and V 10 bases, and 11 bases lay outside the gene matches. The CDR3 consists of 14 residues. Germline CDR1 SGHRS, CDR2 YFSETQ. Sorted subsets were amplified in replicate PCRs using 200 ng DNA, 32,000 or so T cell genomes. Clones were read by immunoSEQ multiplex PCR, and TCRdb kept only the in-frame ones, dropping some. Altogether about 2.3 million clones are present, just over 90% being singletons, with the ten largest covering about 0.39%. The sequenced sample was naive CD4+ T cells from PBMCs. Subset described: CD45RA+ positively selected. The chain recombines TRBV5-1 with TRBJ2-5, with 7 bases identical to TRBD1. This receptor was taken from a man aged 18-30 years in good health. Some clones in this sample may be carry-over from other donors' samples. The CDR3 loop reads CASSTGPGQETQYF. The CDR3 DNA reads as TGCGCCTCGTCGACAGGGCCCGGACAAGAGACCCAGTACTTC. Using reference TRBV5-1 and TRBJ2-5 for the parts outside the CDR3, the full variable domain is KAGVTQTPRYLIKTRGQQVTLSCSPISGHRSVSWYQQTPGQGLQFLFEYFSETQRNKGNFPGRFSGRQFSNSRSEMNVSTLELGDSALYLCASSTGPGQETQYFGPGTRLLVL.